A single sample is the source of the 18 T cell receptor beta chains below, sequenced in a study of cytomegalovirus exposure and HLA in healthy donors. Assay: immunoSEQ multiplex PCR; the TCRdb copy retains only in-frame clones and omits some. The sample includes fewer than 200,000 clones, 80% to 85% seen only once; the top ten take roughly 2.8%. The sample taken for sequencing was PBMCs. These TCRs come from a woman under 30 in good health and CMV-seropositive.

This clone came up once. The V and J genes are TRBV7-9 and TRBJ1-2, with 7 bases fitting TRBD1. This CDR3 has 17 amino acids. After removal of 1 base from V and 2 bases from J, the junction contained 10 bases not matched to a gene. CDR1 and CDR2 from the germline V gene are SEHNR and FQNEAQ (reference sequence). The CDR3 DNA reads as TGTGCCAGCAGCTTAGAGCGGTTTTCCAGGGGGAACTATGGCTACACCTTC. This translates into CASSLERFSRGNYGYTF.

The V and J genes are TRBV2 and TRBJ2-2; TRBD2 matches at 8 bases. The germline CDR1 and CDR2 sequences are SNHLY and FYNNEI. CDR3 size: 14 residues. V lost 0 bases and J lost 7; bases outside the gene matches: 1. CDR3 loop: CASSEAGTSGELFF. In DNA, the CDR3 is TGTGCCAGCAGTGAAGCGGGGACTAGCGGGGAGCTGTTTTTT.

The rearrangement joins TRBV19 to TRBJ2-1, with a possible D match to TRBD2 (5 bases). Per the germline V gene, CDR1 is LNHDA and CDR2 is SQIVND (reference sequence). The CDR3 is 13 amino acids. Deletions cut 4 bases from V and 6 bases from J, with 10 bases between. The CDR3: CASSTLSGNEQFF. The CDR3, as DNA: TGTGCCAGTAGTACCCTAAGCGGCAATGAGCAGTTCTTC.

This clone was found once. The chain carries TRBV7-6 and TRBJ2-5; TRBD2 aligns across 8 bases. Trimming cost V 4 bases and J 1 base; bases outside gene matches: 5. The CDR3 has 15 amino acids. CDR1 is SGHVS, CDR2 FNYEAQ, per germline. CDR3 coding DNA: TGTGCCAGCAGCTATTACGGGGGGGGCCAAGAGACCCAGTACTTC. Protein sequence: CASSYYGGGQETQYF.

This chain links TRBV5-6 with TRBJ1-6, with a weak D call TRBD1 (6 bases). The CDR3 runs to 14 residues. Germline values: CDR1 SGHDT, CDR2 YYEEEE. Trimming removed 2 bases from V and 13 bases from J, with 16 bases in between. The CDR3 DNA reads as TGTGCCAGCAGCTTATCGGGGCCCCAGGGGCCCCTCCACTTT. This translates into CASSLSGPQGPLHF. The full variable domain, its missing parts supplied by reference TRBV5-6 and TRBJ1-6, is DAGVTQSPTHLIKTRGQQVTLRCSPKSGHDTVSWYQQALGQGPQFIFQYYEEEERQRGNFPDRFSGHQFPNYSSELNVNALLLGDSALYLCASSLSGPQGPLHFGNGTRLTVT.

The genes are TRBV11-2 and TRBJ1-2; no clear D. The CDR3 runs to 14 residues. Trimming pared 0 bases from V and 2 bases from J, leaving 7 bases between. The germline gives CDR1 SGHAT, CDR2 FQNNGV. This chain's CDR3 is CASSLDGQNYGYTF. The CDR3 DNA reads TGTGCCAGCAGCTTAGATGGGCAGAACTATGGCTACACCTTC.

The chain couples TRBV6-1 to TRBJ1-1; tentatively, D is TRBD1 (5 bases). In germline, CDR1 is MNHNS, CDR2 SASEGT. The CDR3 extends over 12 amino acids. Trimming left V 2 bases short and J 12 bases short, with 13 bases between. CDR3 amino acids: CASSEFGRATFF. The CDR3 region has the DNA TGTGCCAGCAGTGAATTCGGCAGGGCAACTTTCTTT.

The genes are TRBV2 and TRBJ2-5; TRBD1 aligns across 9 bases. Trimming at V came to 10 bases and at J to 4 bases, leaving 4 bases not matched to a gene. The germline gives CDR1 SNHLY, CDR2 FYNNEI. This CDR3 has 12 amino acids. CDR3 DNA sequence: TGTGCCACCAAGGACAGGGGAGAGACCCAGTACTTC. Encoded protein: CATKDRGETQYF.

The chain uses TRBV10-1 and TRBJ1-2; D possibly corresponds to TRBD1 (6 bases). CDR1 is WNHNN and CDR2 is SYGVQD in the germline V gene (reference sequence). V lost 6 bases, J lost 2 bases, and 22 bases lay in between. The CDR3 is 17 amino acids. This chain's CDR3 is CASRHTGHTPLNYGYTF. The CDR3, as DNA: TGCGCCAGCAGGCATACAGGGCATACGCCTTTAAACTATGGCTACACCTTC.

This chain connects TRBV10-3 to TRBJ2-2, with 10 nucleotides matching TRBD2. Trimming removed 6 bases from V and 0 bases from J; junction bases left unmatched: 13. Per the germline V gene, CDR1 is ENHRY and CDR2 is SYGVKD. CDR3 length: 19 amino acids. The CDR3 here is CAIREVLAGGPANTGELFF. CDR3 bases: TGTGCCATCAGGGAAGTCTTAGCGGGGGGCCCCGCGAACACCGGGGAGCTGTTTTTT.

The chain carries TRBV5-1 and TRBJ2-3; D not resolved. Trimming removed 3 bases at V and 6 bases at J, with 17 bases between. The CDR3 spans 15 residues. CDR1 is SGHRS, CDR2 YFSETQ, per germline. The CDR3 loop is CASSSWPGSGDTQYF. CDR3 in DNA: TGCGCCAGCAGCTCATGGCCCGGGTCCGGGGATACGCAGTATTTT.

The chain employs TRBV9 and TRBJ2-7, with 8 bases that match TRBD2. The CDR3 contains 15 residues. V shed 3 bases and J 2 bases; nucleotides not matched to a gene: 7. The germline V gene encodes CDR1 SGDLS and CDR2 YYNGEE. The CDR3 DNA is TGTGCCAGCAGCGAGAGTCCGGGACTAGCCTACGAGCAGTACTTC. Residues: CASSESPGLAYEQYF.

This chain connects TRBV4-1 to TRBJ2-3, with 7 bases matching TRBD2. Germline V gene data show CDR1 as MGHRA and CDR2 as YSYEKL. The CDR3 runs to 18 residues. V lost 0 bases to trimming and J lost 5 bases; unmatched junction nucleotides: 14. The CDR3 spells CASSQDSLWGGREDTQYF. The CDR3 nucleotides are TGCGCCAGCAGCCAAGATAGTCTGTGGGGGGGTCGGGAAGATACGCAGTATTTT.

The chain combines TRBV19 with TRBJ1-6; TRBD1 matches 11 bases. Germline V gene data show CDR1 as LNHDA and CDR2 as SQIVND (reference sequence). CDR3 length: 15 residues. V shed 3 bases, J shed 9 bases, and the junction held 4 bases outside the gene matches. The CDR3 sequence is CASSITGTGGSPLHF. CDR3 sequence (DNA): TGTGCCAGTAGTATTACCGGGACAGGGGGTTCACCCCTCCACTTT.

The chain employs TRBV27 and TRBJ2-6; maybe TRBD1 (6 bases). The V gene's germline CDR1 is MNHEY and CDR2 SMNVEV (reference sequence). The germline V and J ends were trimmed by 7 bases and 1 base, with 14 bases remaining between them. This CDR3 comprises 16 residues. CDR3 protein: CASTHLQGSGANVLTF. The CDR3 nucleotides are TGTGCCAGCACCCACTTACAGGGATCTGGGGCCAACGTCCTGACTTTC.

This clone has a count of ten or more. This rearrangement joins TRBV6-4 to TRBJ2-3; 7 nucleotides line up with TRBD2. This CDR3 comprises 15 residues. Germline V gene data show CDR1 as MRHNA and CDR2 as SNTAGT. V shed 5 bases, J shed 2 bases, and the junction held 7 bases outside the gene matches. The CDR3 nucleotides are TGTGCCAGCAGTCCTGGAGCGGGGACCACAGATACGCAGTATTTT. Its translation is CASSPGAGTTDTQYF.

The chain carries TRBV11-2 and TRBJ1-2; unclear D gene. The CDR3 is made up of 12 amino acids. Deletions cut 3 bases from V and 4 bases from J, with 6 bases between. Germline V gene lookup returns CDR1 SGHAT and CDR2 FQNNGV. This chain's CDR3 is CASSFEGYGYTF. The CDR3 region has the DNA TGTGCCAGCAGCTTTGAGGGCTATGGCTACACCTTC.

Here the CDR3 DNA reads TGTGCCAGCTCGCTTGAGGGAAGCCCAAACTACGAGCAGTACTTC. Residues: CASSLEGSPNYEQYF. This chain uses TRBV18 with TRBJ2-7; the D gene is possibly TRBD2 (5 bases). Germline values: CDR1 KGHSH, CDR2 LQKENI. V gave up 6 bases and J gave up 3 bases, with 18 bases separating them. This CDR3 has 15 residues.